The sequence of this T cell receptor beta chain was determined in a study of OX40 agonist ivuxolimab in advanced cancers. The overall study: The dose-escalation cohort was around 83% male, with a mean age of around 60 years, ranging roughly 20 to 80. Findings and limits, study-wide: Certain nonresponders likewise exhibited a low normalized T-cell clonal expansion. Among expanded peripheral T cells, antigen specificity went undetermined.

Assay used: immunoSEQ multiplex PCR; TCRdb lists only in-frame clones, some missing. This sample has just over 95,000 clones; roughly 90% occur once, and the top ten carry just over 0.15%. Deletions cut 6 bases from V and 1 base from J, with 9 bases between. Germline V CDR1 and CDR2: MRHNA, SNTAGT. CDR3 length: 13 residues. The study sampled blood at baseline, cycle 4 day 1, and cycle 7 day 1. In regard to this clone: What it binds is not known.

Sample: CD4+ or CD8+ T cells sorted from blood, taken in a trial of the OX40 agonist ivuxolimab. The sequence was collected from an adult with an advanced solid tumor such as melanoma, head and neck, liver or kidney cancer. The chain has TRBV6-4 and TRBJ1-1; possibly TRBD1 for D (5 bases). The CDR3 coding sequence is TGTGCCAGCAGCTACGACAGGAACACTGAAGCTTTCTTT. This translates into CASSYDRNTEAFF.